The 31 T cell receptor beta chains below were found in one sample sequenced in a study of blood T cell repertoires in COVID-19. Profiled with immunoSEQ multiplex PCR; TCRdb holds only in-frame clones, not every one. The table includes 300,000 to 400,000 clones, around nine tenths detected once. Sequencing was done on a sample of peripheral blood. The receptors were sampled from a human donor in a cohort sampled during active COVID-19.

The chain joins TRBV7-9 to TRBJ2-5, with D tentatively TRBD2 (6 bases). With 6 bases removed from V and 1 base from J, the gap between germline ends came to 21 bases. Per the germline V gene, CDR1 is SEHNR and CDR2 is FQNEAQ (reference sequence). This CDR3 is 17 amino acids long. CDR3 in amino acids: CASRLGGTLGPQETQYF. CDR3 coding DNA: TGTGCCAGCAGATTGGGCGGGACTCTCGGGCCCCAAGAGACCCAGTACTTC.

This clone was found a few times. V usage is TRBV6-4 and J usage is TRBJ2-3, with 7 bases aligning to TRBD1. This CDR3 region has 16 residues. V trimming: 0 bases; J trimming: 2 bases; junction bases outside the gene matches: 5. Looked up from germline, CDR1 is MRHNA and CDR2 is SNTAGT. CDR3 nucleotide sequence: TGTGCCAGCAGTGACTCAGGACAGGCACACACAGATACGCAGTATTTT. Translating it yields CASSDSGQAHTDTQYF.

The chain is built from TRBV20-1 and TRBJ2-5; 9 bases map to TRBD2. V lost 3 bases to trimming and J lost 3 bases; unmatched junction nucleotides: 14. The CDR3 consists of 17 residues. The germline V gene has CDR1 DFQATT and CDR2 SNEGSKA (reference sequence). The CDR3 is CSASFLPPGLAEETQYF. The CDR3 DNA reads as TGCAGTGCTAGTTTTCTGCCCCCGGGACTAGCAGAAGAGACCCAGTACTTC.

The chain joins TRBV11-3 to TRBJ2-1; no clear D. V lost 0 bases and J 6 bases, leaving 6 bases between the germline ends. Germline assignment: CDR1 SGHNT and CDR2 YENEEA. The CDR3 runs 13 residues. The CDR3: CASSLDRTNEQFF. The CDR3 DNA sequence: TGTGCCAGCAGCTTAGACAGAACCAATGAGCAGTTCTTC.

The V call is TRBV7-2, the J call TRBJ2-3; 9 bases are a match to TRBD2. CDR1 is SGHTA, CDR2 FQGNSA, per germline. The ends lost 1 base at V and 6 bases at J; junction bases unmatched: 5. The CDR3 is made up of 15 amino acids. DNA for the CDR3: TGTGCCAGCAGCTTAGTGCGGGGGGGGCTTGATACGCAGTATTTT. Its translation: CASSLVRGGLDTQYF.

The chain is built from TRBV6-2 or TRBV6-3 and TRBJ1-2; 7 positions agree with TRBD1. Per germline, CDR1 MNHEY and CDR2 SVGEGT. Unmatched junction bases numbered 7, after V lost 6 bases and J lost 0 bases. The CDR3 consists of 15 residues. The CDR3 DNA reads TGTGCCAGCAGCCCACAGGGGACAGCTAACTATGGCTACACCTTC. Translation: CASSPQGTANYGYTF.

CDR3 sequence reads: CASSLRVNTEAFF. The CDR3 nucleotides are TGTGCCAGCAGCCTCAGGGTGAACACTGAAGCTTTCTTT. The rearrangement uses TRBV3-1 (or the pseudogene TRBV3-2) and TRBJ1-1, with a possible D match to TRBD1 (5 bases). The germline V gene encodes CDR1 LGHDT and CDR2 YNNKEL (reference sequence). CDR3 size: 13 residues. V lost 4 bases and J lost 0, with 6 bases in between.

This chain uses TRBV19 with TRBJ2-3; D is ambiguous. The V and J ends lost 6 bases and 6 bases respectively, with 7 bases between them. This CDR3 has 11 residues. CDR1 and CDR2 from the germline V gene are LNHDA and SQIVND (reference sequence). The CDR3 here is CASSLMDTQYF. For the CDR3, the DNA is TGTGCCAGTAGCCTTATGGATACGCAGTATTTT.

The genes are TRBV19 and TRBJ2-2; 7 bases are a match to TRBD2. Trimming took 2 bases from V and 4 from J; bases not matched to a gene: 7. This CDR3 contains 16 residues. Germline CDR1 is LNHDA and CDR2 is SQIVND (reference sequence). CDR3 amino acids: CASSIWGGLATGELFF. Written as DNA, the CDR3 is TGTGCCAGTAGTATATGGGGGGGACTTGCCACCGGGGAGCTGTTTTTT.

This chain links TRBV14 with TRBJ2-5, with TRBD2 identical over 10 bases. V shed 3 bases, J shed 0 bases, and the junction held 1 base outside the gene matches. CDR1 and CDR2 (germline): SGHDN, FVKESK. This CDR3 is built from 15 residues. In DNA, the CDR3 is TGTGCCAGCAGCCACGGACTAGCGGACCAAGAGACCCAGTACTTC. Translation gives CASSHGLADQETQYF.

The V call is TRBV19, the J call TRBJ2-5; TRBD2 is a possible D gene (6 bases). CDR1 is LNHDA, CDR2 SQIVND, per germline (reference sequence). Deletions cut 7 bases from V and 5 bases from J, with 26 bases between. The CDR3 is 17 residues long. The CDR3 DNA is TGTGCCAGTACCCCGGGTTCTGAGGGACGGGGGAGGGAGACCCAGTACTTC. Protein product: CASTPGSEGRGRETQYF.

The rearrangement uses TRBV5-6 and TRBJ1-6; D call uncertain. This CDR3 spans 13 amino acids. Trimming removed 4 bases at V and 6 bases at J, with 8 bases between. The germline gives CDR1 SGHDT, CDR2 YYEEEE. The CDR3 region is CASSLASNSPLHF. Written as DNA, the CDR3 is TGTGCCAGCAGCCTGGCGAGTAATTCACCCCTCCACTTT.

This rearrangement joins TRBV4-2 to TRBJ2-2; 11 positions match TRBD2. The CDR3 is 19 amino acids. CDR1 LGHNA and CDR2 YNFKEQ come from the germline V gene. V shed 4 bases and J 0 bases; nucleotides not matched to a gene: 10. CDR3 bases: TGTGCCAGCAGCCTTTATAGCGGGGGGGCCCCTTCGAACACCGGGGAGCTGTTTTTT. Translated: CASSLYSGGAPSNTGELFF.

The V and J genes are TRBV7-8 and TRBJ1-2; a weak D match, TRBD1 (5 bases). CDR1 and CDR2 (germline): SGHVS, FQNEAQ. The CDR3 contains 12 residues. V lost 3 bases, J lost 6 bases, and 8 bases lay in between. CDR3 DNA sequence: TGTGCCAGCAGCTTCAGGGATCATGGCTACACCTTC. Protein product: CASSFRDHGYTF.

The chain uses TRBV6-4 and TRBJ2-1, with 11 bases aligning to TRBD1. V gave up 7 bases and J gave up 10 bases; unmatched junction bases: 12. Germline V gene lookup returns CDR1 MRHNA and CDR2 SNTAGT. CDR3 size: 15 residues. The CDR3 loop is CASMSGTGGVGEQFF. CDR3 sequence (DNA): TGTGCCAGCATGTCCGGGACAGGGGGTGTGGGGGAGCAGTTCTTC.

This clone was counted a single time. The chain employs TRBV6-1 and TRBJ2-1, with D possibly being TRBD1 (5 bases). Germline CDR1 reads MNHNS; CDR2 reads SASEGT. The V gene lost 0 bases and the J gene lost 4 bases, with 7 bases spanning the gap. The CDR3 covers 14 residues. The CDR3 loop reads CASSEATVYNEQFF. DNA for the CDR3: TGTGCCAGCAGTGAAGCGACAGTTTACAATGAGCAGTTCTTC.

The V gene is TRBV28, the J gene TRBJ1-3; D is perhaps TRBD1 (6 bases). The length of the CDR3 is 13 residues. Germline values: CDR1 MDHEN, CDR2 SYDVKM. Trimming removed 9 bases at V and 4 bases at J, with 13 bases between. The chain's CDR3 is CASYTGSGNTIYF. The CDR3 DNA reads TGTGCCAGTTATACAGGGTCGGGAAACACCATATATTTT. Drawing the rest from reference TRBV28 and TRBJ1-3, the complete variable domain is DVKVTQSSRYLVKRTGEKVFLECVQDMDHENMFWYRQDPGLGLRLIYFSYDVKMKEKGDIPEGYSVSREKKERFSLILESASTNQTSMYLCASYTGSGNTIYFGEGSWLTVV.

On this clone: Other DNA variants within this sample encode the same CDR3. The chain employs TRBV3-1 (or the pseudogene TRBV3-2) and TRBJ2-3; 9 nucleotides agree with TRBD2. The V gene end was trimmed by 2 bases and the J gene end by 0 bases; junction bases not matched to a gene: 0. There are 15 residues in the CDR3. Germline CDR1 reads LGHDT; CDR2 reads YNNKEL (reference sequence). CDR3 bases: TGTGCCAGCAGCCAAACTAGCGGGAGCACAGATACGCAGTATTTT. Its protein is CASSQTSGSTDTQYF.

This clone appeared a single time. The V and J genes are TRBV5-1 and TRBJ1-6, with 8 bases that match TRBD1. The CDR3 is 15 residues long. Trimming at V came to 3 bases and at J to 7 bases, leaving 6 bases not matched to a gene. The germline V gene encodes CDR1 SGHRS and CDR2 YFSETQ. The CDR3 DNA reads TGCGCCAGCAGCTATGGACAGGGCGGAAATTCACCCCTCCACTTT. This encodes CASSYGQGGNSPLHF.

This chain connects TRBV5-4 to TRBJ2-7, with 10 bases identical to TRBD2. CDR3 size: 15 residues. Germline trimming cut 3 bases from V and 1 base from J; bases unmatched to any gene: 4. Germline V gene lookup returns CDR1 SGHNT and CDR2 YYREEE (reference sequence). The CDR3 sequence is CASSYSGRRSYEQYF. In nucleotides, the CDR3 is TGTGCCAGCAGCTATAGCGGGAGGAGGTCCTACGAGCAGTACTTC.

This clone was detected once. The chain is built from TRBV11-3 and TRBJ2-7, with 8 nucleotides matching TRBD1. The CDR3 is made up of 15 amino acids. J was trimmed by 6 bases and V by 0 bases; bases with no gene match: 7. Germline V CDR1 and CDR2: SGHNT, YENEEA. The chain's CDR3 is CASSLDHGTGGEQYF. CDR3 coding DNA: TGTGCCAGCAGCTTAGATCATGGGACAGGTGGCGAGCAGTACTTC. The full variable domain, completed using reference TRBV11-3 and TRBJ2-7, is EAGVVQSPRYKIIEKKQPVAFWCNPISGHNTLYWYLQNLGQGPELLIRYENEEAVDDSQLPKDRFSAERLKGVDSTLKIQPAELGDSAVYLCASSLDHGTGGEQYFGPGTRLTVT.

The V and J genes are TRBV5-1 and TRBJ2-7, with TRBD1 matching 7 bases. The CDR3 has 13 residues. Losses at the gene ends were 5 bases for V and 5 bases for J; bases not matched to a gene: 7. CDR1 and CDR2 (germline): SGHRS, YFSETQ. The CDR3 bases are TGCGCCAGCAGTAGTTCGACAGGGAACGAGCAGTACTTC. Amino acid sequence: CASSSSTGNEQYF.

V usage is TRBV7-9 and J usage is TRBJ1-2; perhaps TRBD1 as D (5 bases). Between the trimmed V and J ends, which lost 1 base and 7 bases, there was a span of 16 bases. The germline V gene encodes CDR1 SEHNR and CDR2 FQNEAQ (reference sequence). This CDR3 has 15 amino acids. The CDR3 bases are TGTGCCAGCAGCTTAGTATATGGCAGGGAAGGTGGCTACACCTTC. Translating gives CASSLVYGREGGYTF.

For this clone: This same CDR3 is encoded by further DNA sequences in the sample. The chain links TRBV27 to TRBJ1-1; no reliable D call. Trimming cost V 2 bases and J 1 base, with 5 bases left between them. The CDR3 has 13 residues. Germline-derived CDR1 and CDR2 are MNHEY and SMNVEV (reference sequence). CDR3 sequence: CASSLRRNTEAFF. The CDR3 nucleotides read TGTGCCAGCAGTTTAAGGAGGAACACTGAAGCTTTCTTT.

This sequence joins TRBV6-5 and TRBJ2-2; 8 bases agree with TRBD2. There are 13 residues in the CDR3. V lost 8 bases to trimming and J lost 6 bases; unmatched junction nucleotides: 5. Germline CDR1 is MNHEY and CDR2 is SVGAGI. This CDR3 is CASSGGHAGELFF. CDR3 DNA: TGTGCCAGCTCGGGGGGGCACGCCGGGGAGCTGTTTTTT.

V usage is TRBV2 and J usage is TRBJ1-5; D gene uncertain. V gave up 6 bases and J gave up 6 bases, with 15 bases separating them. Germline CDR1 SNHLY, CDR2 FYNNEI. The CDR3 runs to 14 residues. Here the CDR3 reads CASSVLRTAQPQHF. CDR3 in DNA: TGTGCCAGCAGCGTATTGAGAACAGCTCAGCCCCAGCATTTT.

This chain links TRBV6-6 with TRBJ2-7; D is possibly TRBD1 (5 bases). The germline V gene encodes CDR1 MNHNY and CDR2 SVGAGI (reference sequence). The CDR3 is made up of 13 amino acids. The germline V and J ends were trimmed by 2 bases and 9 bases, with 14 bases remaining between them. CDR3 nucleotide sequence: TGTGCCAGCAGTTACACCCGACAGACCCTGCAGTACTTC. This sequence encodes CASSYTRQTLQYF.

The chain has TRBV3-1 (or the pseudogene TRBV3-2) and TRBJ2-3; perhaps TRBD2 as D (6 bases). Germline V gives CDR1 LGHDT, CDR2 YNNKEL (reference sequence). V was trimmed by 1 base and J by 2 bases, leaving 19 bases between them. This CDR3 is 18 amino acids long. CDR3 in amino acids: CASSQVVPGRGFTDTQYF. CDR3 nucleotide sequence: TGTGCCAGCAGCCAAGTCGTCCCGGGGCGGGGATTCACAGATACGCAGTATTTT.

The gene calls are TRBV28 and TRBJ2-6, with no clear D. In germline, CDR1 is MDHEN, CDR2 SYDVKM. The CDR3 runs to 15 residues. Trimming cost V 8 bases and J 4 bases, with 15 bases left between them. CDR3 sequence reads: CASHNAAGGANVLTF. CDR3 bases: TGTGCCAGCCATAACGCAGCCGGGGGGGCCAACGTCCTGACTTTC.

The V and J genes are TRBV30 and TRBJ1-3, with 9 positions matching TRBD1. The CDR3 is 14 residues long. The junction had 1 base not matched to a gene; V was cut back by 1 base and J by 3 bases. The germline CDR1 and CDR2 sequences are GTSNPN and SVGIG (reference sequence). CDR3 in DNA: TGTGCCTGGAGTGCGGGACAGGGTGGAAACACCATATATTTT. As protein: CAWSAGQGGNTIYF.

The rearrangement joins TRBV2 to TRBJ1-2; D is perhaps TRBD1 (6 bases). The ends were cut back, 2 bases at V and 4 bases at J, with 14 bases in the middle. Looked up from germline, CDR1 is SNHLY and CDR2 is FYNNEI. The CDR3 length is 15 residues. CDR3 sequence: CASSERQGLSYGYTF. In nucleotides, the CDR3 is TGTGCCAGCAGTGAAAGGCAGGGGTTGAGCTATGGCTACACCTTC.